Here is one TCR beta chain with its context. At one end the junction does not follow the germline gene, possibly because of a read error. The protocol was immunoSEQ multiplex PCR, while the TCRdb copy is restricted to in-frame clones and leaves out a portion. Of around 450,000 clones in the sample, around 89% are singletons; the top ten hold 4.3%. Germline CDR1 is SNHLY and CDR2 is FYNNEI. CDR3 size: 12 residues. This sample stems from a study of blood T cell repertoires in COVID-19. The chain recombines TRBV2 with TRBJ2-7; 7 bases match TRBD1. This clonotype was obtained from a woman aged 30 to 39 with acute or convalescent COVID-19. Source material: peripheral blood. The CDR3 spells CASRGTDYEQYF. The CDR3 nucleotides are TGTGCGAGCAGAGGGACAGACTACGAGCAGTACTTC.